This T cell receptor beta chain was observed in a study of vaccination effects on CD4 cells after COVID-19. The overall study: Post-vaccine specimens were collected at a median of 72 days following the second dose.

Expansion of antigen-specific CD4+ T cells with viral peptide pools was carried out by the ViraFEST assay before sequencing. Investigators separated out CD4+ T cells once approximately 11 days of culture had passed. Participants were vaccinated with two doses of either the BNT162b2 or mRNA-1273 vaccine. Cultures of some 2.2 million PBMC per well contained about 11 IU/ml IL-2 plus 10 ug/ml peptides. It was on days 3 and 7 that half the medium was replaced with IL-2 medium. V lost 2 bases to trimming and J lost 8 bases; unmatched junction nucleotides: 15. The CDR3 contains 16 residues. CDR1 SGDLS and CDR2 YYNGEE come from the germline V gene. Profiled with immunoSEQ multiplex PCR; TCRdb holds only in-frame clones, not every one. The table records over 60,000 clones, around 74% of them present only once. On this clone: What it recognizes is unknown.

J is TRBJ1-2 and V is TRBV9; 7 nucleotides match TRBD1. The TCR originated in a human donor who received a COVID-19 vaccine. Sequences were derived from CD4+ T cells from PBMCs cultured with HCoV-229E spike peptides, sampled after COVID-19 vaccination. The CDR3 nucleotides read TGTGCCAGCAGCGTCGGGGACAGCCTGGCGCCCTTGGGCTACACCTTC. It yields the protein CASSVGDSLAPLGYTF. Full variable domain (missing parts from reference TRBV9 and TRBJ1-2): DSGVTQTPKHLITATGQRVTLRCSPRSGDLSVYWYQQSLDQGLQFLIQYYNGEERAKGNILERFSAQQFPDLHSELNLSSLELGDSALYFCASSVGDSLAPLGYTFGSGTRLTVV.